This record concerns one T cell receptor beta chain sequence. Its antigen is as yet unknown. The source of the sample is a study of T cells after yellow fever vaccination. General study results and limits: Repertoires sorted by FACS could include abundant clonotypes that are contaminants from the bulk population. Shared CD4/CD8 clonotypes were a small share, likely from convergent recombination. Subsequent to the booster, the majority of primary-vaccination clones reappeared (about 97% CD4, more than 70% CD8).

The authors made TCR cDNA by 5'RACE template switching, adding a universal primer site and UMIs. MiXCR, applied by TCRdb to the 5' RACE reads, yields one record per CDR3 protein. The data show 300,000 to 400,000 distinct CDR3 sequences, roughly 6.1% seen once. Germline CDR1 ENHRY, CDR2 SYGVKD. The CDR3 extends over 14 amino acids. The J segment lost 8 bases and the V segment lost 6 bases, leaving 9 bases of the junction unmatched. This sequence was found in a young man who received the YFV17D yellow fever vaccine. This chain links TRBV10-3 with TRBJ1-2, with 10 bases lining up with TRBD1. This material consisted of PBMCs, taken 5 days after the yellow fever booster vaccination. The CDR3 DNA sequence: TGTGCCATCAGGGGGGACAGGGGCGGTAGAGGCTACACCTTC. This encodes CAIRGDRGGRGYTF.